Listed below are T cell receptor beta chains from one sample, sequenced in a study of T cell responses to AZD1222 COVID-19 vaccine. The protocol was immunoSEQ multiplex PCR, while the TCRdb copy is restricted to in-frame clones and leaves out a portion. The sample lists some 100,000 clones; just under 90% were seen once. The sequencing here drew on peripheral blood, taken on day 0 of AZD1222 vaccination. Receptors originate from an adult in good health. Both conserved end residues are part of each CDR3. The D gene is left open where the match is weak. Size tells how often a clone was seen (once, few, many) or the class of an expanded clone, and some rows leave it out.

D: .
size: .
V: TRBV27
J: TRBJ1-1
CDR3: CATKLRHSRVNTEAFF
DNA: TGTGCCACCAAGCTCAGACACTCAAGGGTGAACACTGAAGCTTTCTTT

D: .
size: .
V: TRBV6-2/TRBV6-3
J: TRBJ1-1
CDR3: CASSTGGRTEAFF
DNA: TGTGCCAGCAGTACCGGGGGGAGGACTGAAGCTTTCTTT

D: TRBD2
size: .
V: TRBV5-1
J: TRBJ2-5
CDR3: CASSLGTSGVETQYF
DNA: TGCGCCAGCAGCCTAGGGACTAGCGGGGTAGAGACCCAGTACTTC

D: TRBD2
size: .
V: TRBV7-9
J: TRBJ2-7
CDR3: CASSQLAGVLRYEQYF
DNA: TGTGCCAGCAGCCAACTAGCGGGAGTTCTTCGATACGAGCAGTACTTC

D: .
size: .
V: TRBV5-5
J: TRBJ1-1
CDR3: CASSFSPVNTEAFF
DNA: TGTGCCAGCAGCTTTTCCCCGGTGAACACTGAAGCTTTCTTT

D: .
size: .
V: TRBV27
J: TRBJ2-3
CDR3: CASSFRVGNTDTQYF
DNA: TGTGCCAGCAGTTTCAGGGTGGGCAACACAGATACGCAGTATTTT

D: TRBD1
size: .
V: TRBV4-1
J: TRBJ2-7
CDR3: CASSHATGALEQYF
DNA: TGCGCCAGCAGCCACGCTACAGGGGCCCTCGAGCAGTACTTC

D: .
size: .
V: TRBV6-1
J: TRBJ1-2
CDR3: CASSESLFPGGASYGYTF
DNA: TGTGCCAGCAGTGAGTCTTTGTTTCCGGGGGGCGCGAGTTATGGCTACACCTTC

D: .
size: .
V: TRBV29-1
J: TRBJ2-7
CDR3: CSGTVLREQYF
DNA: TGCAGCGGGACTGTCCTACGAGAGCAGTACTTC

D: .
size: .
V: TRBV6-5
J: TRBJ1-2
CDR3: CASSYLVDGDYGYTF
DNA: TGTGCCAGCAGTTATTTAGTGGACGGAGATTATGGCTACACCTTC

D: .
size: many
V: TRBV7-2
J: TRBJ2-3
CDR3: CASSPTNGLEDTQYF
DNA: TGTGCCAGCAGCCCGACGAACGGGCTGGAAGATACGCAGTATTTT

D: .
size: .
V: TRBV9
J: TRBJ1-1
CDR3: CASSAAPGRGEAFF
DNA: TGTGCCAGCAGCGCAGCCCCAGGGAGGGGGGAAGCTTTCTTT

D: .
size: .
V: TRBV19
J: TRBJ2-4
CDR3: CASSIITGAGKNIQYF
DNA: TGTGCCAGTAGTATCATAACGGGAGCGGGCAAAAACATTCAGTACTTC

D: .
size: once
V: TRBV19
J: TRBJ1-1
CDR3: CASSTMLGTEAFF
DNA: TGTGCCAGTAGTACGATGTTGGGCACTGAAGCTTTCTTT

D: .
size: few
V: TRBV29-1
J: TRBJ1-2
CDR3: CSDRRALRYTF
DNA: TGCAGCGACCGGCGGGCCCTACGCTACACCTTC

D: .
size: .
V: TRBV9
J: TRBJ1-3
CDR3: CASSEGDGPLSGNTIYF
DNA: TGTGCCAGCAGCGAGGGGGACGGACCCTTATCTGGAAACACCATATATTTT

D: .
size: .
V: TRBV6-4
J: TRBJ2-2
CDR3: CASSEASTGELFF
DNA: TGTGCCAGCAGTGAGGCGAGCACCGGGGAGCTGTTTTTT

D: TRBD2
size: .
V: TRBV7-6
J: TRBJ2-5
CDR3: CASSLSPAGGRETQYF
DNA: TGTGCCAGCAGCTTAAGTCCAGCGGGGGGGCGCGAGACCCAGTACTTC

D: .
size: .
V: TRBV7-9
J: TRBJ1-1
CDR3: CASSTGPMNTEAFF
DNA: TGTGCCAGCAGCACGGGGCCTATGAACACTGAAGCTTTCTTT

D: .
size: .
V: TRBV2
J: TRBJ1-3
CDR3: CASNQGITAGNTIYF
DNA: TGTGCCAGCAACCAGGGAATTACAGCTGGAAACACCATATATTTT